What follows are 4 T cell receptor beta chains derived from one specimen sequenced in a study of metastatic and nonmetastatic thyroid tumors. Each patient came to thyroid surgery without any prior treatment (of any kind). TCRdb reprocessed the PCR reads via MiXCR. There are about 20,000 clones in the sample; 24% occur only once, and 6.4% lies in the top ten. Sequences were obtained from tumor tissue. These receptors were obtained from a female donor with papillary thyroid cancer or a benign thyroid nodule (not recorded which). Some clones in this sample may be carry-over from other donors' samples.

Only a few counts were recorded for this clone. The chain employs TRBV20-1 and TRBJ2-7; D not resolved. Germline assignment: CDR1 DFQATT and CDR2 SNEGSKA (reference sequence). The CDR3 extends over 15 amino acids. V lost 6 bases, J lost 0 bases, and 18 bases lay in between. In nucleotides, the CDR3 is TGCAGTGCCCCAGCCAAAGCCCCCTCCTCCTACGAGCAGTACTTC. Translated: CSAPAKAPSSYEQYF.

By sample share, this clone is large. The CDR3 loop is CSATGVSGPYNEQFF. The CDR3 DNA sequence: TGCAGTGCTACAGGGGTTAGCGGGCCTTACAATGAGCAGTTCTTC. The chain is built from TRBV20-1 and TRBJ2-1; D may be TRBD2 (7 bases). Trimming cost V 4 bases and J 4 bases, with 17 bases left between them. Germline V lookup: CDR1 DFQATT, CDR2 SNEGSKA (reference sequence). The length of the CDR3 is 15 residues.

By sample share, this clone is medium-sized. This sample also contains other DNA sequences that code for the same CDR3. This chain's CDR3 is CASSYRQVDTEAFF. The DNA of the CDR3 is TGTGCCAGCAGTTATCGACAGGTTGACACTGAAGCTTTCTTT. The rearrangement joins TRBV28 to TRBJ1-1; D is perhaps TRBD1 (6 bases). The CDR3 length is 14 residues. Germline CDR1 is MDHEN and CDR2 is SYDVKM. The ends were cut back, 4 bases at V and 3 bases at J, with 12 bases in the middle.

The rearrangement joins TRBV4-3 to TRBJ2-2; 11 positions agree with TRBD1. The CDR3 sequence is 17 residues long. Germline V gives CDR1 LGHNA, CDR2 YSLEER. V lost 3 bases, J lost 4 bases, and 7 bases stayed unmatched. The CDR3 nucleotides are TGCGCCAGCAGCCACTCGGGACAGGGGGAGGTCACCGGGGAGCTGTTTTTT. Translation gives CASSHSGQGEVTGELFF.